A selection of T cell receptor beta chains follows, all from one sample in a study of T cell repertoires and HLA-DP antigens. Sequenced by immunoSEQ multiplex PCR; TCRdb stores in-frame clones only, minus some. The table lists around 90,000 clones, around nine tenths of them singletons. No antigen is known for these receptors. Sequenced material: CD4+ T cells from PBMCs. The receptors stem from a man aged 50-60 years in good health and CMV-seronegative. Each CDR3 is given with its conserved first and last residue. A D gene is named only where the DNA matches it firmly. Size values are once, few and many counts, or a class for expanded clones, and some rows have none.

v_gene: TRBV25-1
abundance: NA
len: 15
j_gene: TRBJ2-3
d_gene: TRBD2
CDR3nt: TGTGCCAGCAGTTCGACTAGCGGATTCACAGATACGCAGTATTTT
CDR3aa: CASSSTSGFTDTQYF

v_gene: TRBV5-4
abundance: NA
len: 15
j_gene: TRBJ2-2
d_gene: TRBD1
CDR3nt: TGTGCCAGCAGCTCCGGACAGGAGAACACCGGGGAGCTGTTTTTT
CDR3aa: CASSSGQENTGELFF

v_gene: TRBV30
abundance: once
len: 12
j_gene: TRBJ1-2
d_gene: NA
CDR3nt: TGTGCCTGCTACAGGGTCGGGAGTGGCTACACCTTC
CDR3aa: CACYRVGSGYTF

v_gene: TRBV10-1
abundance: NA
len: 14
j_gene: TRBJ2-7
d_gene: TRBD1
CDR3nt: TGCGCCAGCACGGGGACAGGGGTTTTCTACGAGCAGTACTTC
CDR3aa: CASTGTGVFYEQYF

v_gene: TRBV29-1
abundance: NA
len: 17
j_gene: TRBJ2-1
d_gene: TRBD2
CDR3nt: TGCAGCGTTGAAGTCGGGTGGGGTGCGGGAGGTAAAAATGAGCAGTTCTTC
CDR3aa: CSVEVGWGAGGKNEQFF

v_gene: TRBV4-3
abundance: once
len: 17
j_gene: TRBJ1-2
d_gene: NA
CDR3nt: TGCGCCAGCAGCCAAGTGGCCGCCGGGTTAAATAACTATGGCTACACCTTC
CDR3aa: CASSQVAAGLNNYGYTF

v_gene: TRBV7-8
abundance: once
len: 14
j_gene: TRBJ2-7
d_gene: TRBD1
CDR3nt: TGTGCCAGCAGCCGGACAGGGCCCTCCTACGAGCAGTACTTC
CDR3aa: CASSRTGPSYEQYF

v_gene: TRBV2
abundance: NA
len: 14
j_gene: TRBJ1-2
d_gene: NA
CDR3nt: TGTGCCAGCAGTGTTTTGTTGGGAGGTGGTGGCTACACCTTC
CDR3aa: CASSVLLGGGGYTF

v_gene: TRBV28
abundance: once
len: 14
j_gene: TRBJ2-5
d_gene: NA
CDR3nt: TGTGCCAGCAGTAAGGGCTCTCGGCCGGAGACCCAGTACTTC
CDR3aa: CASSKGSRPETQYF

v_gene: TRBV7-9
abundance: NA
len: 17
j_gene: TRBJ1-4
d_gene: TRBD1
CDR3nt: TGTGCCAGCACCACCGACAGGGGGCTGGCAACTAATGAAAAACTGTTTTTT
CDR3aa: CASTTDRGLATNEKLFF

v_gene: TRBV4-3
abundance: NA
len: 16
j_gene: TRBJ2-1
d_gene: TRBD2
CDR3nt: TGCGCCAGCAGCCAAGAGGGCGGGAGGGCGTACAATGAGCAGTTCTTC
CDR3aa: CASSQEGGRAYNEQFF

v_gene: TRBV28
abundance: NA
len: 15
j_gene: TRBJ1-2
d_gene: NA
CDR3nt: TGTGCCAGCACCCCCGGGGCCAGGCTGAACTATGGCTACACCTTC
CDR3aa: CASTPGARLNYGYTF

v_gene: TRBV19
abundance: NA
len: 13
j_gene: TRBJ1-1
d_gene: NA
CDR3nt: TGTGCCAGTTCCAGACAGGTGAACACTGAAGCTTTCTTT
CDR3aa: CASSRQVNTEAFF

v_gene: TRBV27
abundance: NA
len: 16
j_gene: TRBJ2-7
d_gene: TRBD2
CDR3nt: TGTGCCAGCAGTTTGTGGGCTAGCGGGAGGTCCTACGAGCAGTACTTC
CDR3aa: CASSLWASGRSYEQYF

v_gene: TRBV5-1
abundance: NA
len: 14
j_gene: TRBJ2-3
d_gene: TRBD2
CDR3nt: TGCGCCAGCAGCACTAGCGGGAGCACAGATACGCAGTATTTT
CDR3aa: CASSTSGSTDTQYF

v_gene: TRBV11-2
abundance: NA
len: 13
j_gene: TRBJ1-3
d_gene: NA
CDR3nt: TGTGCCAGCAGCTTCGGTTCTGGAAACACCATATATTTT
CDR3aa: CASSFGSGNTIYF

v_gene: TRBV18
abundance: NA
len: 12
j_gene: TRBJ2-3
d_gene: NA
CDR3nt: TGTGCCAGCTCAACTAGAACAGATACGCAGTATTTT
CDR3aa: CASSTRTDTQYF

v_gene: TRBV27
abundance: NA
len: 15
j_gene: TRBJ1-4
d_gene: NA
CDR3nt: TGTGCCAGCAGTTTATCTCCCGGGATTGGTGAAAAACTGTTTTTT
CDR3aa: CASSLSPGIGEKLFF

v_gene: TRBV15
abundance: NA
len: 12
j_gene: TRBJ1-4
d_gene: NA
CDR3nt: TGTGCCACCAGCAGAGAGGGTGAAAAACTGTTTTTT
CDR3aa: CATSREGEKLFF

v_gene: TRBV4-1
abundance: few
len: 15
j_gene: TRBJ2-1
d_gene: NA
CDR3nt: TGCGCCAGCAGCCAAGATGGAGGCACCTACAATGAGCAGTTCTTC
CDR3aa: CASSQDGGTYNEQFF

v_gene: TRBV28
abundance: once
len: 14
j_gene: TRBJ1-2
d_gene: TRBD1
CDR3nt: TGTGCCAGCAGCCAATCCGGGACAGACCATGGCTACACCTTC
CDR3aa: CASSQSGTDHGYTF

v_gene: TRBV7-2
abundance: NA
len: 17
j_gene: TRBJ2-3
d_gene: NA
CDR3nt: TGTGCCAGCAGCTTATTTGTTGGGATGGGTAGCACAGATACGCAGTATTTT
CDR3aa: CASSLFVGMGSTDTQYF

v_gene: TRBV30
abundance: once
len: 15
j_gene: TRBJ2-1
d_gene: NA
CDR3nt: TGTGCCTGGAGCCGGACAAGCACTATCACTAATGAGCAGTTCTTC
CDR3aa: CAWSRTSTITNEQFF

v_gene: TRBV29-1
abundance: NA
len: 13
j_gene: TRBJ1-2
d_gene: NA
CDR3nt: TGCAGCGTTGAAGATCGCCTAGACTATGGCTACACCTTC
CDR3aa: CSVEDRLDYGYTF

v_gene: TRBV7-2
abundance: NA
len: 14
j_gene: TRBJ1-3
d_gene: TRBD1
CDR3nt: TGTGCCAGCAGCTTTGGGACAGGGGGAAACACCATATATTTT
CDR3aa: CASSFGTGGNTIYF

v_gene: TRBV18
abundance: NA
len: 11
j_gene: TRBJ1-1
d_gene: NA
CDR3nt: TGTGCCAGCTCACAGGAGACTGAAGCTTTCTTT
CDR3aa: CASSQETEAFF

v_gene: TRBV20-1
abundance: once
len: 11
j_gene: TRBJ1-1
d_gene: NA
CDR3nt: TGCAGTGCTAGGATAGGGACCAAGGCTTTCTTT
CDR3aa: CSARIGTKAFF

v_gene: TRBV7-6
abundance: NA
len: 18
j_gene: TRBJ2-7
d_gene: TRBD2
CDR3nt: TGTGCCAGCATCACTATACAGGAAGCGGGAGGGATTGGGTACGAGCAGTACTTC
CDR3aa: CASITIQEAGGIGYEQYF

v_gene: TRBV9
abundance: NA
len: 13
j_gene: TRBJ1-2
d_gene: TRBD1
CDR3nt: TGTGCCAGCAGCGCACAGGGGATAGACGGCTACACCTTC
CDR3aa: CASSAQGIDGYTF

v_gene: TRBV5-3
abundance: NA
len: 15
j_gene: TRBJ1-2
d_gene: NA
CDR3nt: TGTGCCAGAAGCTTAAGACAGGAACTTAACTATGGCTACACCTTC
CDR3aa: CARSLRQELNYGYTF

v_gene: TRBV19
abundance: NA
len: 14
j_gene: TRBJ1-4
d_gene: NA
CDR3nt: TGTGCCAGTACGAGGGCAGTGTCCGATTGGGGACTGATTTTT
CDR3aa: CASTRAVSDWGLIF

v_gene: TRBV5-1
abundance: NA
len: 15
j_gene: TRBJ2-7
d_gene: TRBD2
CDR3nt: TGCGCCAGCAGCTTGGATGGGACTAGCGGGACTTTGCAGTACTTC
CDR3aa: CASSLDGTSGTLQYF

v_gene: TRBV5-1
abundance: NA
len: 17
j_gene: TRBJ2-2
d_gene: TRBD2
CDR3nt: TGCGCCAGCAGACCTCAACCTAGCGGACCGAACACCGGGGAGCTGTTTTTT
CDR3aa: CASRPQPSGPNTGELFF

v_gene: TRBV7-2
abundance: NA
len: 11
j_gene: TRBJ2-7
d_gene: NA
CDR3nt: TGTGCCAGCAGCTTCGTCAACGAGCAGTACTTC
CDR3aa: CASSFVNEQYF

v_gene: TRBV30
abundance: NA
len: 17
j_gene: TRBJ1-4
d_gene: TRBD1
CDR3nt: TGTGCCTGGAGGGGGAGGCGAACCGGGACAGAGGGTGAAAAACTGTTTTTT
CDR3aa: CAWRGRRTGTEGEKLFF

v_gene: TRBV28
abundance: NA
len: 12
j_gene: TRBJ2-7
d_gene: NA
CDR3nt: TGTGCCAGCAGCCTTACTCAGTACGAGCAGTACTTC
CDR3aa: CASSLTQYEQYF

v_gene: TRBV7-2
abundance: NA
len: 16
j_gene: TRBJ2-1
d_gene: TRBD2
CDR3nt: TGTGCCAGCAGCTTAGATTTGGCTAGCGGGAGGAATGAGCAGTTCTTC
CDR3aa: CASSLDLASGRNEQFF

v_gene: TRBV9
abundance: NA
len: 15
j_gene: TRBJ2-1
d_gene: NA
CDR3nt: TGTGCCAGCAGCGTAGTGACGGGGGCCAACAATGAGCAGTTCTTC
CDR3aa: CASSVVTGANNEQFF

v_gene: TRBV10-3
abundance: NA
len: 14
j_gene: TRBJ2-1
d_gene: NA
CDR3nt: TGTGCCATCAGTGACCCCAGGGGAGGGAATGAGCAGTTCTTC
CDR3aa: CAISDPRGGNEQFF

v_gene: TRBV4-2
abundance: NA
len: 16
j_gene: TRBJ2-2
d_gene: TRBD2
CDR3nt: TGTGCCAGCAGCCAAGATAGGACTAGCGGGACCGGGGAGCTGTTTTTT
CDR3aa: CASSQDRTSGTGELFF

v_gene: TRBV28
abundance: NA
len: 14
j_gene: TRBJ1-2
d_gene: NA
CDR3nt: TGTGCCAGCAGTTTTTGGGAATCTAGCTATGGCTACACCTTC
CDR3aa: CASSFWESSYGYTF

v_gene: TRBV2
abundance: NA
len: 14
j_gene: TRBJ2-1
d_gene: TRBD2
CDR3nt: TGTGCCAGCAGGGGGACTAGCGGGAACAATGAGCAGTTCTTC
CDR3aa: CASRGTSGNNEQFF

v_gene: TRBV2
abundance: NA
len: 14
j_gene: TRBJ1-5
d_gene: TRBD1
CDR3nt: TGTGCCAGCAGTAGGACAGGTAGCAATCAGCCCCAGCATTTT
CDR3aa: CASSRTGSNQPQHF

v_gene: TRBV4-3
abundance: NA
len: 13
j_gene: TRBJ2-2
d_gene: NA
CDR3nt: TGCGCCAGCAGCCAAGAAGACAACGGGGAGCTGTTTTTT
CDR3aa: CASSQEDNGELFF

v_gene: TRBV28
abundance: NA
len: 15
j_gene: TRBJ1-1
d_gene: NA
CDR3nt: TGTGCCAGCAGTTCGGAGGGGGACCCGAACACTGAAGCTTTCTTT
CDR3aa: CASSSEGDPNTEAFF

v_gene: TRBV7-7
abundance: NA
len: 13
j_gene: TRBJ2-2
d_gene: NA
CDR3nt: TGTGCTAGCAGCTCCCCTACTAGCGGGGAGCTGTTTTTT
CDR3aa: CASSSPTSGELFF

v_gene: TRBV15
abundance: NA
len: 14
j_gene: TRBJ1-1
d_gene: NA
CDR3nt: TGTGCCACCAGCAGAGGTAGGATTAACACTGAAGCTTTCTTT
CDR3aa: CATSRGRINTEAFF

v_gene: TRBV11-2
abundance: NA
len: 16
j_gene: TRBJ2-3
d_gene: NA
CDR3nt: TGTGCCAGCAGCTTAGACCAGCGACAGAACACAGATACGCAGTATTTT
CDR3aa: CASSLDQRQNTDTQYF